The following is a TCR beta chain sequence with its context. The source of the sample is a study of shared T cell receptors in the human thymus. The protocol was immunoSEQ multiplex PCR, while the TCRdb copy is restricted to in-frame clones and leaves out a portion. The sample carries 55,000 to 75,000 clones, 90% to 95% recorded once. This CDR3 spans 14 amino acids. The ends lost 5 bases at V and 4 bases at J; junction bases unmatched: 6. Germline values: CDR1 LNHNV, CDR2 YYDKDF (reference sequence). This chain joins TRBV15 and TRBJ2-5, with 8 bases identical to TRBD1. The TCR originated in a human donor. The sequencing input was thymocytes. CDR3 nucleotide sequence: TGTGCCACCAGCGAACTAGGACAGGGAGAGACCCAGTACTTC. This codes for CATSELGQGETQYF. Looking up the rest from reference TRBV15 and TRBJ2-5 gives the full variable domain: DAMVIQNPRYQVTQFGKPVTLSCSQTLNHNVMYWYQQKSSQAPKLLFHYYDKDFNNEADTPDNFQSRRPNTSFCFLDIRSPGLGDTAMYLCATSELGQGETQYFGPGTRLLVL.